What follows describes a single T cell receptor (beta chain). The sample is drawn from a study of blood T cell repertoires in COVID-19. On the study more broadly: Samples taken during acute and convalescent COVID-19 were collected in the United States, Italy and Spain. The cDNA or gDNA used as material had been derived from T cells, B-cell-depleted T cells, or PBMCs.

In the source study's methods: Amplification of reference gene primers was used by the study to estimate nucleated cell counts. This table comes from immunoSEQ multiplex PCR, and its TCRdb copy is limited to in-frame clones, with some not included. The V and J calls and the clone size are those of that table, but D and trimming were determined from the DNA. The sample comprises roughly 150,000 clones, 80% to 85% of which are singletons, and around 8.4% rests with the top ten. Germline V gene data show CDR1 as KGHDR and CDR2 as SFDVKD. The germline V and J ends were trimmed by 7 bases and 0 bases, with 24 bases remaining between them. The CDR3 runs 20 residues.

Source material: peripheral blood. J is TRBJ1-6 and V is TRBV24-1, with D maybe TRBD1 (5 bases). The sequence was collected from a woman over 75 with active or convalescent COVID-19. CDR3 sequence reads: CATSPDSLNFLSSYNSPLHF. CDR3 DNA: TGTGCCACCAGCCCCGACAGTCTTAATTTTTTGAGCTCCTATAATTCACCCCTCCACTTT.